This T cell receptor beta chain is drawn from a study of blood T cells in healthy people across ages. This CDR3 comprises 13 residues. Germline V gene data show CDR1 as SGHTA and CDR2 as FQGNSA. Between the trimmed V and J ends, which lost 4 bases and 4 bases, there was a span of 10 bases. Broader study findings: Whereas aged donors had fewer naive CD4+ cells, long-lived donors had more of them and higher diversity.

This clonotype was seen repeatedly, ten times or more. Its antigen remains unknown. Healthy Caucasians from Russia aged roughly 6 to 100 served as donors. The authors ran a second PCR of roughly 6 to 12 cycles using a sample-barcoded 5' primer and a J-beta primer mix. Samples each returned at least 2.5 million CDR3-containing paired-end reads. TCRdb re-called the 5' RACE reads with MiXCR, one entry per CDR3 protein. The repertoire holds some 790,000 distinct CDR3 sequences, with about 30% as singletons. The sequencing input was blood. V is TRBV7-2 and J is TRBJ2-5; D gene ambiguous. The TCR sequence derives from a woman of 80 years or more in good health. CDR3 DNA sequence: TGTGCCAGCAGCTCCAGTCGGGTAGAGACCCAGTACTTC. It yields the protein CASSSSRVETQYF.